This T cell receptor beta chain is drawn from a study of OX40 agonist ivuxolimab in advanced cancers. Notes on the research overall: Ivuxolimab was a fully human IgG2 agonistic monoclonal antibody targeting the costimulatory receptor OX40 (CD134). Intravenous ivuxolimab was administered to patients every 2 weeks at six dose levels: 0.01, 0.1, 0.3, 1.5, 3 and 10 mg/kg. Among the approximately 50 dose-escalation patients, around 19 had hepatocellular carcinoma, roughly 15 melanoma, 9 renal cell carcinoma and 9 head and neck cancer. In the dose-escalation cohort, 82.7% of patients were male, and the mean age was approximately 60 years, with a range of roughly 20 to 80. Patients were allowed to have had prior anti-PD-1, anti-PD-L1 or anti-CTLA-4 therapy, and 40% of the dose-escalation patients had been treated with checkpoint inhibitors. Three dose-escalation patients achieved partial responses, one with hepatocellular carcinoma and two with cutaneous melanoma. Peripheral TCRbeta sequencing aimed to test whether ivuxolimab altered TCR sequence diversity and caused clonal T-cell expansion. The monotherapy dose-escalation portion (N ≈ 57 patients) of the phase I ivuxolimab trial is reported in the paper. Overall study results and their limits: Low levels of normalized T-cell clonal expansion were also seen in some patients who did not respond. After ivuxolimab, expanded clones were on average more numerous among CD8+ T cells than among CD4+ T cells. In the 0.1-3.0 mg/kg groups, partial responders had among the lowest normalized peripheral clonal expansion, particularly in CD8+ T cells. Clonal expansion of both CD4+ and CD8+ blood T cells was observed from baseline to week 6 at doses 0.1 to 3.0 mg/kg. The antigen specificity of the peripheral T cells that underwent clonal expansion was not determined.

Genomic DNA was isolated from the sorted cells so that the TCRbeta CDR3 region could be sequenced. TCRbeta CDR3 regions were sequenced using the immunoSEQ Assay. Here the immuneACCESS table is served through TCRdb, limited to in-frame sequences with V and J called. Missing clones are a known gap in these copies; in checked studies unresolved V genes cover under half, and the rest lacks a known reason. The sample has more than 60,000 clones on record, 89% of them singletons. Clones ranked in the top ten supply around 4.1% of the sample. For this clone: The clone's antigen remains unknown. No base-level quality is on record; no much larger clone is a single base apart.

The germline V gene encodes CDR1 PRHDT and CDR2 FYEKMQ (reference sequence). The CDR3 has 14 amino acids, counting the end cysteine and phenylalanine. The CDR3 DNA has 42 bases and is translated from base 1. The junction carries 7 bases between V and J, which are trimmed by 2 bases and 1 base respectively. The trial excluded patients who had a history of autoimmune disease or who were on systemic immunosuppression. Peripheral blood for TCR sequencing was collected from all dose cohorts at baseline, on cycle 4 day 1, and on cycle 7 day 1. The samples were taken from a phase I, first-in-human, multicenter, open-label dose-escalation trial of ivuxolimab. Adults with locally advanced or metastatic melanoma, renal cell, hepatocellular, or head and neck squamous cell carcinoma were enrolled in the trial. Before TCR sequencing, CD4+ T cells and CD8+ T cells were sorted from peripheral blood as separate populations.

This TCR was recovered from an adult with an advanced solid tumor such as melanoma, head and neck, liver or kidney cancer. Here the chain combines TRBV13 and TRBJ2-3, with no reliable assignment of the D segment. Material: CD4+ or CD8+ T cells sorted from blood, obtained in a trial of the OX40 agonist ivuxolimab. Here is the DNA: TGTGCCAGCAGCTTATTCAGTGGCACAGATACGCAGTATTTT. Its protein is CASSLFSGTDTQYF.